This T cell receptor (beta chain) was captured by sequencing in a study of T cells after yellow fever vaccination. As regards this clonotype: Its antigen is as yet unknown.

Study-level results: Some clonotypes, a small share, were shared between CD4 and CD8 compartments. The booster saw the reappearance of most primary-vaccination clones (96% CD4, roughly 87% CD8). Abundant clonotypes from the bulk population could get into FACS-sorted repertoires as contaminants.

They built TCR cDNA with 5'RACE template switching, a step that put in a universal primer site and UMIs. TCRdb re-derived calls from the 5' RACE reads in MiXCR, one entry per CDR3 protein. The sample gives hundreds of thousands of distinct CDR3 sequences, around 8.1% of which show up once; 15% to 20% is in the top ten. This CDR3 has 16 amino acids. The germline CDR1 and CDR2 sequences are LGHNA and YNFKEQ. V dropped 1 base and J dropped 8 bases, with 18 bases sitting between them. This chain connects TRBV4-2 to TRBJ2-1; maybe TRBD2 (6 bases). The receptor was isolated from a man between 18 and 35 years old who received the YFV17D yellow fever vaccine. Sequencing used PBMCs, obtained more than 35 days after the first yellow fever vaccination. The chain's CDR3 is CASSQASSVLQDEQFF. The CDR3 DNA sequence: TGTGCCAGCAGCCAAGCGTCTAGCGTCCTTCAGGATGAGCAGTTCTTC.